The 10 T cell receptor beta chains given below trace back to one sample, sequenced in a study of blood T cell repertoires in COVID-19. This table comes from immunoSEQ multiplex PCR, and its TCRdb copy is limited to in-frame clones, with some not included. The profile shows fewer than 95,000 clones, roughly four fifths of them singletons. Source material: peripheral blood. These receptors all stem from a human donor in a cohort sampled during active COVID-19.

The rearrangement uses TRBV10-2 and TRBJ1-2; TRBD1 might be the D (5 bases). CDR3 size: 12 residues. Trimming removed 3 bases from V and 7 bases from J, with 9 bases in between. CDR1 and CDR2 (germline): WSHSY, SAAADI. CDR3 protein: CASSDQGFGYTF. The DNA of the CDR3 is TGCGCCAGCAGTGACCAGGGTTTTGGCTACACCTTC.

This chain links TRBV14 with TRBJ2-7, with D perhaps matching TRBD1 (6 bases). From germline, CDR1 is SGHDN and CDR2 FVKESK. This CDR3 is built from 13 residues. V was cut by 4 bases and J by 2 bases, with 9 bases left in between. The CDR3 is CASSRDIAYEQYF. The CDR3 region has the DNA TGTGCCAGCAGCCGGGACATTGCCTACGAGCAGTACTTC.

The chain is built from TRBV7-2 and TRBJ2-5; 8 bases agree with TRBD1. V shed 2 bases, J shed 4 bases, and the junction held 12 bases outside the gene matches. The CDR3 covers 17 residues. Germline V gene lookup returns CDR1 SGHTA and CDR2 FQGNSA. The CDR3 bases are TGTGCCAGCAGCTTATTTACAATTGCAGGGGGCATAGAGACCCAGTACTTC. It specifies CASSLFTIAGGIETQYF. The entire variable domain, with the rest obtained from reference TRBV7-2 and TRBJ2-5, is as follows: GAGVSQSPSNKVTEKGKDVELRCDPISGHTALYWYRQSLGQGLEFLIYFQGNSAPDKSGLPSDRFSAERTGGSVSTLTIQRTQQEDSAVYLCASSLFTIAGGIETQYFGPGTRLLVL.

V and J are TRBV7-9 and TRBJ1-6; 8 nucleotides agree with TRBD1. This CDR3 region has 14 residues. After removal of 5 bases from V and 6 bases from J, the junction contained 3 bases not matched to a gene. Germline V CDR1 and CDR2: SEHNR, FQNEAQ (reference sequence). The CDR3 nucleotides read TGTGCCAGCAGCCGGACAGGGACTAATTCACCCCTCCACTTT. Encoded protein: CASSRTGTNSPLHF.

The rearrangement joins TRBV5-1 to TRBJ2-5; 7 positions agree with TRBD2. Germline V lookup: CDR1 SGHRS, CDR2 YFSETQ. With 0 bases clipped from V and 2 bases from J, the junction kept 4 bases outside the gene matches. This CDR3 contains 15 residues. The CDR3 reads CASSLEGTTQETQYF. DNA for the CDR3: TGCGCCAGCAGCTTGGAAGGGACTACACAAGAGACCCAGTACTTC.

The chain carries TRBV23-1 and TRBJ1-6; possibly TRBD1 for D (5 bases). TRBV23-1 is an ORF for which the function is uncertain. V was shortened by 2 bases and J by 4 bases, with 15 bases between the two germline ends. This CDR3 has 17 residues. CDR3 sequence (DNA): TGCGCCAGCAGTCAAATCAGGGTCGGGCCTTATAATTCACCCCTCCACTTT. Residues: CASSQIRVGPYNSPLHF.

The rearrangement uses TRBV19 and TRBJ2-1; D possibly corresponds to TRBD1 (6 bases). The CDR3 has 14 residues. CDR1 and CDR2 (germline): LNHDA, SQIVND (reference sequence). Between the trimmed V and J ends, which lost 1 base and 4 bases, there was a span of 8 bases. CDR3 residues: CASSIGTVYNEQFF. The CDR3 region has the DNA TGTGCCAGTAGTATAGGGACAGTATACAATGAGCAGTTCTTC.

This clone was seen only once. This chain joins TRBV2 and TRBJ1-5; D ambiguous. The CDR3 length is 13 residues. Per germline, CDR1 SNHLY and CDR2 FYNNEI. Between the trimmed V and J ends, which lost 4 bases and 6 bases, there was a span of 10 bases. CDR3 in DNA: TGTGCCAGCAGTGTGGGAGGGAGTCAGCCCCAGCATTTT. Translating gives CASSVGGSQPQHF.

This rearrangement joins TRBV7-4 to TRBJ2-7; D is perhaps TRBD1 (5 bases). Per germline, CDR1 SGHVT and CDR2 SQSDAQ. Trimming pared 2 bases from V and 2 bases from J, leaving 13 bases between. The CDR3 contains 15 residues. The CDR3 spells CASSLHAGSPYEQYF. As DNA, the CDR3 is TGTGCCAGCAGCTTACACGCAGGGTCCCCCTACGAGCAGTACTTC.

The chain links TRBV2 to TRBJ1-2, with TRBD1 matching over 10 bases. CDR1 and CDR2 (germline): SNHLY, FYNNEI. V shed 11 bases and J 8 bases; nucleotides not matched to a gene: 11. The CDR3 is 13 amino acids. The CDR3 is CAGRTGGSGGYTF. CDR3 DNA: TGTGCCGGTAGGACAGGGGGATCTGGCGGCTACACCTTC.